This T cell receptor (beta chain) derives from a study of OX40 agonist ivuxolimab in advanced cancers. About the research overall: Three individuals attained partial responses, comprising one hepatocellular carcinoma case and two cutaneous melanoma cases.

Data came from immunoSEQ multiplex PCR; TCRdb stores just in-frame clones and leaves some out. This table has tens of thousands of clones, approximately 90% appearing once. Germline CDR1 MNHEY, CDR2 SMNVEV (reference sequence). The CDR3 covers 14 residues. Any history of autoimmune disease or systemic immunosuppression disqualified patients. Worth noting for this clone: As yet, its antigen is unknown. Sequence at one end of the junction differs from germline and may be a read error.

Study-level results: Some nonresponders also had low normalized T-cell clonal expansion.

This clonotype was sampled from an adult with an advanced solid tumor such as melanoma, head and neck, liver or kidney cancer. The sequenced sample was CD4+ or CD8+ T cells sorted from blood, obtained in a trial of the OX40 agonist ivuxolimab. The rearrangement joins TRBV27 to TRBJ1-2; 9 bases line up with TRBD1. The CDR3 region is CASSSPGQGYRYTF. CDR3 bases: TGTGCCAGCAGTTCCCCGGGACAGGGCTATCGCTACACCTTC.